The T cell receptor beta chain described here comes from a study of blood T cell repertoires in COVID-19. The table came from immunoSEQ multiplex PCR; TCRdb's copy has only in-frame clones and leaves some out. The repertoire includes 140,000 or so clones, over 75% of them detected once, and about 2% sits in the top ten. CDR1 LNHDA and CDR2 SQIVND come from the germline V gene (reference sequence). The CDR3 totals 13 residues. V was trimmed by 7 bases and J by 4 bases, leaving 12 bases between them. The TCR originated in a man between 65 and 85 years old with acute or convalescent COVID-19. The sequenced sample consisted of peripheral blood. This sequence joins TRBV19 and TRBJ2-3, with D possibly TRBD2 on 5 matching bases. Written as DNA, the CDR3 is TGTGCCAGTAAAATTGAGGGTTCAGATACGCAGTATTTT. The encoded protein is CASKIEGSDTQYF. The variable domain in full, completed from reference TRBV19 and TRBJ2-3, reads DGGITQSPKYLFRKEGQNVTLSCEQNLNHDAMYWYRQDPGQGLRLIYYSQIVNDFQKGDIAEGYSVSREKKESFPLTVTSAQKNPTAFYLCASKIEGSDTQYFGPGTRLTVL.